The 21 T cell receptor beta chains below come from one sample, sequenced in a study of T cells after yellow fever vaccination (dated by TCRdb to between 2019 and 2020). Sample treatment or condition, as interpreted from the label and publication: live attenuated yellow fever vaccine strain. Receptors were amplified or captured by 5' RACE. Instrument on record: Illumina NovaSeq 6000. TCRdb redid the processing of the public reads, applying fastp at Q25 and MiXCR, and retained in-frame beta chains. When rows share a CDR3 protein, they turn into one entry using the most common DNA and genes. Counted in this sample were about 350,000 distinct CDR3 sequences; about 4% of them appeared once. The ten largest clones represent roughly 24% of the sample. Here the sequenced sample was PBMCs, taken 5 days after the yellow fever booster vaccination. The source of these receptors is a man between 18 and 35 years old who received the YFV17D yellow fever vaccine.

V and J are TRBV5-1 and TRBJ2-5; TRBD1 or TRBD2 may be the D gene (5 bases each). From germline, CDR1 is SGHRS and CDR2 YFSETQ. The CDR3 contains 15 residues. V shed 1 base and J shed 3 bases, with 13 bases lying between them. This chain's CDR3 is CASSLRGAREETQYF. The CDR3 nucleotides read TGCGCCAGCAGCTTGCGAGGGGCCAGGGAAGAGACCCAGTACTTC. Drawing the rest from reference TRBV5-1 and TRBJ2-5, the complete variable domain is KAGVTQTPRYLIKTRGQQVTLSCSPISGHRSVSWYQQTPGQGLQFLFEYFSETQRNKGNFPGRFSGRQFSNSRSEMNVSTLELGDSALYLCASSLRGAREETQYFGPGTRLLVL.

This sequence joins TRBV6-6 and TRBJ2-1, with D perhaps being TRBD1 or TRBD2 (5 bases each). This CDR3 has 14 amino acids. The germline CDR1 and CDR2 sequences are MNHNY and SVGAGI (reference sequence). V lost 0 bases, J lost 4 bases, and 7 bases lay in between. CDR3 residues: CASSYSEGYNEQFF. The CDR3 coding sequence is TGTGCCAGCAGTTACTCCGAGGGGTACAATGAGCAGTTCTTC.

The chain employs TRBV9 and TRBJ2-5; no reliable D call. From germline, CDR1 is SGDLS and CDR2 YYNGEE. The CDR3 consists of 13 residues. Trimming shortened V by 4 bases and J by 4 bases, and 11 bases separated the two germline ends. CDR3 sequence (DNA): TGTGCCAGCAGCCCCGCCGGATTAGAGACCCAGTACTTC. Amino acid sequence: CASSPAGLETQYF.

This clonotype was recorded many times. The rearrangement joins TRBV4-1 to TRBJ2-1; D not resolved. The CDR3 spans 13 residues. The germline gives CDR1 MGHRA, CDR2 YSYEKL. Trimming stripped 5 bases from V and 5 bases from J, with 10 bases between. CDR3 bases: TGCGCCAGCAGCTATCTGGGGAACAATGAGCAGTTCTTC. Translated: CASSYLGNNEQFF.

This clonotype appeared a few times. The CDR3 DNA follows: TGTGCCAGCAGCTCTGTCCCCAGGGGGCAACGGAGCAATCAGCCCCAGCATTTT. Protein: CASSSVPRGQRSNQPQHF. The chain combines TRBV7-9 with TRBJ1-5; 8 positions match TRBD1. The CDR3 has 18 amino acids. Germline values: CDR1 SEHNR, CDR2 FQNEAQ (reference sequence). Trimming removed 4 bases from V and 1 base from J; junction bases left unmatched: 12.

This chain connects TRBV10-3 to TRBJ2-3, with 10 bases aligning to TRBD2. Looked up from germline, CDR1 is ENHRY and CDR2 is SYGVKD. J was trimmed by 4 bases and V by 0 bases; bases with no gene match: 13. The CDR3 extends over 19 amino acids. CDR3 amino acids: CAISESKPIWLAGADTQYF. DNA for the CDR3: TGTGCCATCAGTGAGTCGAAACCGATATGGCTAGCGGGGGCAGATACGCAGTATTTT.

This clonotype was observed at least ten times. CDR3 in amino acids: CASQTFEDTQYF. The CDR3 bases are TGTGCCAGCCAGACTTTTGAAGATACGCAGTATTTT. The genes are TRBV7-9 and TRBJ2-3, with D unclear. The CDR3 has 12 residues. With 8 bases removed from V and 5 bases from J, the gap between germline ends came to 11 bases. Germline V gives CDR1 SEHNR, CDR2 FQNEAQ (reference sequence). The whole variable domain, remainder taken from reference TRBV7-9 and TRBJ2-3, is DTGVSQNPRHKITKRGQNVTFRCDPISEHNRLYWYRQTLGQGPEFLTYFQNEAQLEKSRLLSDRFSAERPKGSFSTLEIQRTEQGDSAMYLCASQTFEDTQYFGPGTRLTVL.

The chain has TRBV5-5 and TRBJ2-3, with D unresolved. V shed 3 bases and J shed 4 bases, with 21 bases lying between them. CDR3 length: 17 residues. Per the germline V gene, CDR1 is SGHKS and CDR2 is YYEKEE (reference sequence). This CDR3 reads CASSSGWQPASPDTQYF. CDR3 sequence (DNA): TGTGCCAGCAGCTCAGGATGGCAGCCGGCTAGTCCAGATACGCAGTATTTT.

This clonotype was found a few times. V usage is TRBV4-3 and J usage is TRBJ2-1; D is unclear. The germline V and J ends were trimmed by 2 bases and 0 bases, with 8 bases remaining between them. The CDR3 runs to 15 residues. Germline V lookup: CDR1 LGHNA, CDR2 YSLEER. CDR3 DNA sequence: TGCGCCAGCAGCCAATTTGGTAGCTCCTACAATGAGCAGTTCTTC. This codes for CASSQFGSSYNEQFF.

In this sample, this clonotype turned up a few times. The rearrangement links TRBV6-5 to TRBJ2-1; D remains unclear. Germline assignment: CDR1 MNHEY and CDR2 SVGAGI. Trimming removed 4 bases from V and 6 bases from J, with 4 bases in between. This CDR3 region has 11 residues. The CDR3 bases are TGTGCCAGCAGTTCCCCCAATGAGCAGTTCTTC. Translating gives CASSSPNEQFF.

The sample holds a few counts of this clonotype. The chain combines TRBV5-4 with TRBJ2-3; tentatively, D is TRBD2 (6 bases). Germline V gives CDR1 SGHNT, CDR2 YYREEE (reference sequence). The CDR3 has 17 amino acids. Trimming took off 3 bases at V and 4 bases at J, with 21 bases between the two ends. The CDR3, as DNA: TGTGCCAGCAGCTCGGTACTAAGCGCGGGGCGGCCAGATACGCAGTATTTT. It is translated as CASSSVLSAGRPDTQYF.

Notes on this clonotype: A much larger clone sits a single nucleotide away, making a read error possible. The rearrangement links TRBV4-3 to TRBJ1-4; tentative D call: TRBD1 (6 bases). CDR3 length equals 18 residues. Trimming took off 4 bases at V and 7 bases at J, with 25 bases between the two ends. The germline gives CDR1 LGHNA, CDR2 YSLEER. The CDR3 protein is CASSLDWVETGRSEKLFF. As DNA, the CDR3 is TGCGCCAGCAGCCTAGATTGGGTGGAAACAGGGAGGAGTGAAAAACTGTTTTTT.

This clonotype was observed a few times. This chain joins TRBV20-1 and TRBJ1-5; D remains ambiguous. Germline-derived CDR1 and CDR2 are DFQATT and SNEGSKA (reference sequence). The CDR3 runs to 14 residues. The germline V and J ends were trimmed by 5 bases and 9 bases, with 20 bases remaining between them. This CDR3 is CSALTSTAAGPQHF. The CDR3 DNA reads TGCAGTGCTTTAACATCGACGGCCGCCGGGCCCCAGCATTTT.

This clonotype occurred many times. The chain recombines TRBV20-1 with TRBJ2-4; 9 bases fit TRBD1. The CDR3 sequence is 15 residues long. Germline-derived CDR1 and CDR2 are DFQATT and SNEGSKA (reference sequence). With V trimmed by 0 bases and J by 7 bases, 7 bases remained unmatched. The CDR3 nucleotides read TGCAGTGCTAGAGATTGGGGACAGGGTATGAACATTCAGTACTTC. This codes for CSARDWGQGMNIQYF.

This clonotype was recorded at least ten times. The chain couples TRBV9 to TRBJ1-5; TRBD1 agrees at 8 bases. CDR1 SGDLS and CDR2 YYNGEE come from the germline V gene. This CDR3 spans 14 amino acids. Unmatched junction bases numbered 5, after V lost 3 bases and J lost 6 bases. As DNA, the CDR3 is TGTGCCAGCAGCGGAAATCAGGGGGCTCAGCCCCAGCATTTT. Translating gives CASSGNQGAQPQHF.

As concerns this clonotype: A clone one base away is much larger, so this may be a read error. This chain connects TRBV19 to TRBJ1-1, with D possibly being TRBD1 (6 bases). CDR3 length: 13 amino acids. The V gene's germline CDR1 is LNHDA and CDR2 SQIVND (reference sequence). As DNA, the CDR3 is TGTGCCACCAAGGACAGACAGAACTCTGAAGCTTTCTTT. Its translation is CATKDRQNSEAFF. The complete variable domain, with remaining parts taken from reference TRBV19 and TRBJ1-1, reads DGGITQSPKYLFRKEGQNVTLSCEQNLNHDAMYWYRQDPGQGLRLIYYSQIVNDFQKGDIAEGYSVSREKKESFPLTVTSAQKNPTAFYLCATKDRQNSEAFFGQGTRLTVV.

Only one count was recorded for this clonotype. V and J are TRBV2 and TRBJ2-1, with 8 bases matching TRBD2. The CDR3 is 15 residues long. Germline values: CDR1 SNHLY, CDR2 FYNNEI. Unmatched junction bases numbered 9, after V lost 3 bases and J lost 8 bases. CDR3 amino acids: CASSERLAGYYEQFF. DNA of the CDR3: TGTGCCAGCAGTGAGCGGCTAGCGGGTTACTATGAGCAGTTCTTC. The full variable domain, completed using reference TRBV2 and TRBJ2-1, is EPEVTQTPSHQVTQMGQEVILRCVPISNHLYFYWYRQILGQKVEFLVSFYNNEISEKSEIFDDQFSVERPDGSNFTLKIRSTKLEDSAMYFCASSERLAGYYEQFFGPGTRLTVL.

J is TRBJ2-7 and V is TRBV7-8; D is unclear. Germline values: CDR1 SGHVS, CDR2 FQNEAQ. V was cut by 5 bases and J by 9 bases, with 14 bases left in between. The CDR3 length is 12 residues. CDR3 bases: TGTGCCAGCAGCAGTGACAAAACCGGGCAGTACTTC. This encodes CASSSDKTGQYF.

There are a few counts of this clonotype. The chain is built from TRBV7-9 and TRBJ1-4; D call uncertain. Trimming took 6 bases from V and 3 from J, leaving 14 bases between them. The CDR3 consists of 15 residues. Per the germline V gene, CDR1 is SEHNR and CDR2 is FQNEAQ (reference sequence). The CDR3 DNA follows: TGTGCCAGCAGTCCCGTCTATTCGGCTAATGAAAAACTGTTTTTT. Protein: CASSPVYSANEKLFF.

The table lists this clonotype with many counts. The chain employs TRBV5-1 and TRBJ1-1, with 7 positions matching TRBD1. Germline values: CDR1 SGHRS, CDR2 YFSETQ. The CDR3 runs to 15 residues. The J segment lost 0 bases and the V segment lost 3 bases, leaving 5 bases of the junction unmatched. DNA for the CDR3: TGCGCCAGCAGCTGGGGGACAGCCATGAACACTGAAGCTTTCTTT. Translation gives CASSWGTAMNTEAFF.

This clonotype came up a few times. The rearrangement links TRBV12-3 or TRBV12-4 to TRBJ1-2, with TRBD1 matching 10 bases. The CDR3 covers 14 residues. V trimming: 6 bases; J trimming: 4 bases; junction bases outside the gene matches: 5. In nucleotides, the CDR3 is TGTGCCAGCAGGGGGACAGGGGAACTCTATGGCTACACCTTC. Translating it yields CASRGTGELYGYTF.